These 28 T cell receptor beta chains were all obtained from the same sample, sequenced in a study of T cells in Graves' hyperthyroidism and ophthalmopathy. Researchers took RNA transcripts and amplified the TCR beta CDR3 regions from them. Researchers ran a first-round RT-PCR on the TCR CDR3 using the HTBI primer set. MiXCR was run by TCRdb on the multiplex PCR reads, yielding one entry per CDR3 protein. The table lists under 400,000 distinct CDR3 sequences, 14% of them singletons. The sample consisted of blood. These receptor sequences come from an older woman with Graves' hyperthyroidism.

At least ten counts were recorded for this clonotype. The rearrangement joins TRBV12-3 or TRBV12-4 to TRBJ2-5; 13 bases match TRBD2. V trimming: 0 bases; J trimming: 5 bases; junction bases outside the gene matches: 12. The CDR3 has 19 residues. The CDR3 loop reads CASSLARKGLAGAWETQYF. Written as DNA, the CDR3 is TGTGCCAGCAGTTTAGCGCGAAAAGGACTAGCGGGAGCGTGGGAGACCCAGTACTTC.

This clonotype was recorded at least ten times. The chain carries TRBV10-3 and TRBJ2-3; TRBD2 matches 9 bases. Trimming removed 8 bases from V and 5 bases from J; junction bases left unmatched: 11. The length of the CDR3 is 15 residues. Germline loops: CDR1 ENHRY, CDR2 SYGVKD. The CDR3 region has the DNA TGTGCCATCGCAGGTGCTAGCGGGATGGTAGATACGCAGTATTTT. Translated, it gives CAIAGASGMVDTQYF.

V is TRBV5-1 and J is TRBJ2-5; TRBD2 matches at 14 bases. The length of the CDR3 is 16 residues. Looked up from germline, CDR1 is SGHRS and CDR2 is YFSETQ. V shed 0 bases, J shed 5 bases, and the junction held 3 bases outside the gene matches. The CDR3 DNA reads TGCGCCAGCAGCTTGGGACTAGCGGGAGGGGCTGAGACCCAGTACTTC. Translation gives CASSLGLAGGAETQYF.

This clonotype has at least ten counts. The V call is TRBV2, the J call TRBJ2-1; 8 nucleotides align to TRBD2. Germline trimming cut 0 bases from V and 7 bases from J; bases unmatched to any gene: 17. Germline V CDR1 and CDR2: SNHLY, FYNNEI. This CDR3 region has 19 residues. DNA for the CDR3: TGTGCCAGCAGTGAAGCGCTTCTCTGGGACCCTGGGACTAGTAATGAGCAGTTCTTC. Translation: CASSEALLWDPGTSNEQFF.

This clonotype was detected a few times. This chain connects TRBV27 to TRBJ2-3, with 8 positions matching TRBD2. Germline CDR1 MNHEY, CDR2 SMNVEV (reference sequence). This CDR3 is 16 amino acids long. Unmatched junction bases numbered 3, after V lost 0 bases and J lost 1 base. Here the CDR3 DNA reads TGTGCCAGCAGTTTATCTCGGCGGGGGGGCACAGATACGCAGTATTTT. This sequence encodes CASSLSRRGGTDTQYF.

This clonotype was seen a handful of times. This chain links TRBV12-3 or TRBV12-4 with TRBJ2-2; the D is unclear. The V end was cut by 6 bases, the J end by 4 bases, with 15 bases between. The CDR3 is made up of 15 amino acids. The CDR3 sequence: CASRSGSPGTGELFF. The CDR3 nucleotides read TGTGCCAGCAGGTCCGGCAGCCCGGGCACCGGGGAGCTGTTTTTT.

This clonotype was seen ten or more times. This chain connects TRBV11-3 to TRBJ2-2, with D perhaps matching TRBD2 (5 bases). Trimming shortened V by 4 bases and J by 1 base, and 13 bases separated the two germline ends. The germline V gene has CDR1 SGHNT and CDR2 YENEEA. This CDR3 spans 16 amino acids. CDR3 amino acids: CASSSARGQNTGELFF. The CDR3 DNA reads TGTGCCAGCAGCTCCGCCCGAGGGCAGAACACCGGGGAGCTGTTTTTT. Variable domain in full (rest from reference TRBV11-3 and TRBJ2-2): EAGVVQSPRYKIIEKKQPVAFWCNPISGHNTLYWYLQNLGQGPELLIRYENEEAVDDSQLPKDRFSAERLKGVDSTLKIQPAELGDSAVYLCASSSARGQNTGELFFGEGSRLTVL.

This clonotype was counted between two and nine times. The chain carries TRBV6-1 and TRBJ2-3, with D possibly being TRBD2 (6 bases). CDR1 MNHNS and CDR2 SASEGT come from the germline V gene. Trimming removed 6 bases from V and 1 base from J, with 17 bases in between. The CDR3 has 16 residues. CDR3 amino acids: CASSRGTLDGTDTQYF. The CDR3, as DNA: TGTGCCAGCAGCCGCGGGACCCTTGACGGCACAGATACGCAGTATTTT.

This clonotype was seen more than once but under ten times. The V gene is TRBV5-6, the J gene TRBJ2-2, with a possible D match to TRBD1 (6 bases). Per germline, CDR1 SGHDT and CDR2 YYEEEE. The CDR3 totals 15 residues. With 3 bases removed from V and 1 base from J, the gap between germline ends came to 10 bases. The CDR3 sequence: CASSWGHQNTGELFF. CDR3 DNA sequence: TGTGCCAGCAGCTGGGGACATCAGAACACCGGGGAGCTGTTTTTT.

J is TRBJ2-5 and V is TRBV4-1; the match to TRBD1 covers 8 bases. This CDR3 is built from 15 residues. Germline trimming cut 1 base from V and 4 bases from J; bases unmatched to any gene: 5. Germline V gives CDR1 MGHRA, CDR2 YSYEKL. The CDR3 DNA follows: TGCGCCAGCAGCCAAGGGGGCAGGGGGCGAGAGACCCAGTACTTC. Its protein product is CASSQGGRGRETQYF.

The sample holds many counts of this clonotype. The rearrangement joins TRBV4-1 to TRBJ2-1, with a possible D match to TRBD1 (7 bases). The V gene's germline CDR1 is MGHRA and CDR2 YSYEKL. The CDR3 covers 17 residues. V was cut by 0 bases and J by 5 bases, with 17 bases left in between. CDR3 sequence reads: CASSQERRGQTHNEQFF. For the CDR3, the DNA is TGCGCCAGCAGCCAAGAGAGGCGGGGACAGACACACAATGAGCAGTTCTTC.

This clonotype has a count of ten or more. The rearrangement joins TRBV7-9 to TRBJ2-1; D ambiguous. The length of the CDR3 is 12 residues. Germline CDR1 and CDR2: SEHNR and FQNEAQ (reference sequence). V lost 0 bases to trimming and J lost 15 bases, with 12 bases between them. CDR3 amino acids: CASSLAQSMGFF. CDR3 sequence (DNA): TGTGCCAGCAGCTTAGCACAGTCAATGGGGTTCTTC.

This clonotype was seen repeatedly, ten times or more. The chain is built from TRBV10-3 and TRBJ2-7, with TRBD1 as a possible D gene (5 bases). V shed 0 bases and J shed 12 bases, with 12 bases lying between them. Looked up from germline, CDR1 is ENHRY and CDR2 is SYGVKD. The CDR3 loop spans 12 amino acids. CDR3 nucleotide sequence: TGTGCCATCAGTGAGTCGGAAAGGGGCGCGTACTTC. Translation gives CAISESERGAYF.

This clonotype was seen many times. This rearrangement joins TRBV20-1 to TRBJ2-7; 10 positions match TRBD1. Trimming removed 5 bases from V and 7 bases from J; junction bases left unmatched: 14. The CDR3 loop spans 15 amino acids. Germline lookup yields CDR1 DFQATT and CDR2 SNEGSKA (reference sequence). In DNA, the CDR3 is TGCAGTGCTGCCCGGACAGGGGGGGACCCTCGGGAGCAGTACTTC. Its protein product is CSAARTGGDPREQYF.

This clonotype turned up a few times. The rearrangement uses TRBV4-1 and TRBJ2-3; 8 bases are shared with TRBD1. This CDR3 has 16 residues. V lost 2 bases, J lost 6 bases, and 10 bases stayed unmatched. CDR1 is MGHRA, CDR2 YSYEKL, per germline. The CDR3 DNA reads as TGCGCCAGCAGCCAACCCGGACAGGGTATCGGCGATACGCAGTATTTT. Translation gives CASSQPGQGIGDTQYF.

This clonotype has ten or more counts. The chain couples TRBV12-3 or TRBV12-4 to TRBJ1-1; D is unclear. Trimming cost V 2 bases and J 0 bases, with 7 bases left between them. There are 14 residues in the CDR3. The CDR3 region has the DNA TGTGCCAGCAGTTTAAACAGATTGAACACTGAAGCTTTCTTT. As protein: CASSLNRLNTEAFF.

This clonotype was seen a handful of times. The chain carries TRBV6-2 or TRBV6-3 and TRBJ2-1; 9 bases are shared with TRBD2. The CDR3 covers 13 residues. CDR1 is MNHEY, CDR2 SVGEGT, per germline. V trimming: 6 bases; J trimming: 9 bases; junction bases outside the gene matches: 6. The DNA of the CDR3 is TGTGCCAGCAGCCAGCGGGAGGAAATTGAGCAGTTCTTC. Its translation: CASSQREEIEQFF.

This clonotype was detected ten times or more. The gene calls are TRBV5-1 and TRBJ2-2, with 8 positions matching TRBD1. After removal of 5 bases from V and 5 bases from J, the junction contained 14 bases not matched to a gene. The V gene's germline CDR1 is SGHRS and CDR2 YFSETQ. This CDR3 has 17 amino acids. The CDR3 sequence is CASRLSTGVLRTGELFF. The CDR3 nucleotides read TGCGCCAGCAGGCTATCGACAGGGGTCCTGAGGACCGGGGAGCTGTTTTTT.

There are a few counts of this clonotype. This chain connects TRBV2 to TRBJ1-2, with TRBD1 matching over 10 bases. There are 12 residues in the CDR3. The V gene end was trimmed by 10 bases and the J gene end by 8 bases; junction bases not matched to a gene: 7. Germline values: CDR1 SNHLY, CDR2 FYNNEI. The CDR3 DNA reads as TGTGCCAACTCCGGGACAGGGGTCGGCTACACCTTC. Amino acids: CANSGTGVGYTF.

V and J are TRBV7-9 and TRBJ2-5; perhaps TRBD2 as D (5 bases). Trimming took 5 bases from V and 4 from J, leaving 11 bases between them. The CDR3 spans 13 residues. Looked up from germline, CDR1 is SEHNR and CDR2 is FQNEAQ (reference sequence). The CDR3 here is CASSEPRGETQYF. In DNA, the CDR3 is TGTGCCAGCAGCGAGCCTCGGGGAGAGACCCAGTACTTC.

The gene calls are TRBV5-1 and TRBJ1-5; D is uncertain. V dropped 4 bases and J dropped 0 bases, with 11 bases sitting between them. Germline lookup yields CDR1 SGHRS and CDR2 YFSETQ. This CDR3 is 15 amino acids long. CDR3 nucleotides: TGCGCCAGCAGCCCGGACGGTTATAGCAATCAGCCCCAGCATTTT. Its protein is CASSPDGYSNQPQHF.

This clonotype was seen many times. The chain carries TRBV7-3 and TRBJ2-1, with no clear D. V lost 4 bases and J 10 bases, leaving 17 bases between the germline ends. CDR3 length equals 14 residues. Germline V CDR1 and CDR2: SGHTA, FQGTGA. Here the CDR3 reads CASSSRNSRSEQFF. Here the CDR3 DNA reads TGTGCCAGCAGCTCCCGAAATTCTAGGTCCGAGCAGTTCTTC.

There are many counts of this clonotype. This chain links TRBV5-1 with TRBJ1-1; no firm D call. Deletions cut 6 bases from V and 7 bases from J, with 16 bases between. Germline CDR1 is SGHRS and CDR2 is YFSETQ. The CDR3 spans 13 residues. CDR3 amino acids: CASTLGSRGEAFF. CDR3 nucleotides: TGCGCCAGCACCCTTGGGTCTCGAGGTGAAGCTTTCTTT.

This clonotype was counted at least ten times. The chain is built from TRBV28 and TRBJ2-7, with 7 bases that match TRBD2. CDR3 length: 15 amino acids. Germline V gene lookup returns CDR1 MDHEN and CDR2 SYDVKM. Losses at the gene ends were 5 bases for V and 8 bases for J; bases not matched to a gene: 15. The chain's CDR3 is CASSLRPRLAGKQYF. CDR3 DNA: TGTGCCAGCAGTCTAAGACCCCGACTAGCTGGTAAGCAGTACTTC. Supplemented by reference TRBV28 and TRBJ2-7, the full variable domain reads DVKVTQSSRYLVKRTGEKVFLECVQDMDHENMFWYRQDPGLGLRLIYFSYDVKMKEKGDIPEGYSVSREKKERFSLILESASTNQTSMYLCASSLRPRLAGKQYFGPGTRLTVT.

The sample holds many counts of this clonotype. The V and J genes are TRBV7-8 and TRBJ2-7; 8 bases line up with TRBD1. The CDR3 runs to 13 residues. The junction had 5 bases not matched to a gene; V was cut back by 6 bases and J by 4 bases. Germline values: CDR1 SGHVS, CDR2 FQNEAQ. This chain's CDR3 is CASSRQGIYEQYF. CDR3 bases: TGTGCCAGCAGTCGACAGGGGATATACGAGCAGTACTTC.

In this sample, this clonotype turned up a few times. The chain couples TRBV20-1 to TRBJ2-1; 14 nucleotides align to TRBD2. Germline V gene sequence: CDR1 DFQATT, CDR2 SNEGSKA (reference sequence). V dropped 5 bases and J dropped 7; count of bases not matched to a gene: 4. This CDR3 is built from 14 residues. The DNA for the CDR3 is TGCAGTGCTTCGGGACTAGCGGGAGAGAATGAGCAGTTCTTC. Amino acid sequence: CSASGLAGENEQFF.

This clonotype was seen repeatedly, ten times or more. The chain is built from TRBV11-2 and TRBJ1-1, with D uncertain. V was shortened by 0 bases and J by 1 base, with 18 bases between the two germline ends. CDR3 length: 18 residues. Per the germline V gene, CDR1 is SGHAT and CDR2 is FQNNGV. The CDR3 bases are TGTGCCAGCAGCTTAGATAAGGTGTTCGGAGGACCGAACACTGAAGCTTTCTTT. Protein product: CASSLDKVFGGPNTEAFF.

V gene TRBV5-5 combines with J gene TRBJ1-4, with TRBD1 matching over 7 bases. Germline trimming cut 3 bases from V and 7 bases from J; bases unmatched to any gene: 3. This CDR3 is 13 amino acids long. Germline CDR1 SGHKS, CDR2 YYEKEE (reference sequence). CDR3 residues: CASSSTGIEKLFF. The DNA of the CDR3 is TGTGCCAGCAGCTCGACAGGGATTGAAAAACTGTTTTTT.